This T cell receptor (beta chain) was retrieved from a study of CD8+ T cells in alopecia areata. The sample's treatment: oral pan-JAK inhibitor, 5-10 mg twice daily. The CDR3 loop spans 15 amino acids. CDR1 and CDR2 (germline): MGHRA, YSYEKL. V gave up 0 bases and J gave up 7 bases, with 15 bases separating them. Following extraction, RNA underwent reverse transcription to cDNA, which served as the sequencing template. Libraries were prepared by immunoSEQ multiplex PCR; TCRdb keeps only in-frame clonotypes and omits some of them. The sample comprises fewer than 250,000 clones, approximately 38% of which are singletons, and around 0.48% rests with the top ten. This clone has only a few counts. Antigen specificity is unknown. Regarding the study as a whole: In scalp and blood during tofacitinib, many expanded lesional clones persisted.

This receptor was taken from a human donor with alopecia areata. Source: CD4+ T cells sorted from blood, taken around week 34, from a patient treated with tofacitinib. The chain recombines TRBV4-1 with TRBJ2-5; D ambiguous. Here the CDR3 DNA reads TGCGCCAGCAGCCAAGACGCAGGCCCTACACCGACCCAGTACTTC. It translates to CASSQDAGPTPTQYF.